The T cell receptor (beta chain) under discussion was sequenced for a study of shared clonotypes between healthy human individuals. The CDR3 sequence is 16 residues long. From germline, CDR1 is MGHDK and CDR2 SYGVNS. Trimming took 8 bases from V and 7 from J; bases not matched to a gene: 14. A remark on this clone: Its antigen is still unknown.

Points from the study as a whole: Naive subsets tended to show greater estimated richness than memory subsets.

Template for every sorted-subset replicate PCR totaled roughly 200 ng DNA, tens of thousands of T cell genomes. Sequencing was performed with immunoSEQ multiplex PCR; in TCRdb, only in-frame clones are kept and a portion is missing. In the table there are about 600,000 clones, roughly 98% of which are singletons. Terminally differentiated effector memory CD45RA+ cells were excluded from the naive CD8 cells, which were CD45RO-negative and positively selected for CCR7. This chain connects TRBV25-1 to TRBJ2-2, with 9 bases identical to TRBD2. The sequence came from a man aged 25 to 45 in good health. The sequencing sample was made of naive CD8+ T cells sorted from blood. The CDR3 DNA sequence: TGTGCCAGCCAATCGAAAAATGTAGCGGGAGACGGGGAGCTGTTTTTT. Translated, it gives CASQSKNVAGDGELFF.